The 27 T cell receptor beta chains presented below share a single source sample, sequenced in a study of blood T cell repertoires in COVID-19. TCRdb's table, derived via immunoSEQ multiplex PCR, lists solely in-frame clones and lacks some. The sample carries about 80,000 clones, 70% to 90% recorded once. The sequencing sample was made of peripheral blood. These receptors were taken from a man aged 65-85 years with active or convalescent COVID-19.

The V and J genes are TRBV7-2 and TRBJ2-5; D gene uncertain. The V end lost 2 bases, the J end lost 2 bases, and 6 bases lay between the germline ends. This CDR3 is built from 13 residues. Germline V gene sequence: CDR1 SGHTA, CDR2 FQGNSA. The DNA of the CDR3 is TGTGCCAGCAGCTTATTCGGTCAAGAGACCCAGTACTTC. It yields the protein CASSLFGQETQYF.

V and J are TRBV7-9 and TRBJ1-2; possible D gene TRBD1, 6 bases. CDR1 and CDR2 from the germline V gene are SEHNR and FQNEAQ (reference sequence). This CDR3 has 13 residues. V lost 1 base and J lost 7, with 10 bases in between. CDR3 nucleotides: TGTGCCAGCAGCTTAGGGCAGGGGAGTGGCTACACCTTC. Residues: CASSLGQGSGYTF.

The J gene is TRBJ1-2, the V gene TRBV18, with 7 bases fitting TRBD1. CDR1 and CDR2 from the germline V gene are KGHSH and LQKENI. The CDR3 has 15 amino acids. V shed 4 bases, J shed 0 bases, and the junction held 5 bases outside the gene matches. CDR3 in amino acids: CASSLQGDPNYGYTF. In DNA, the CDR3 is TGTGCCAGCTCACTCCAGGGGGACCCTAACTATGGCTACACCTTC.

The genes are TRBV19 and TRBJ2-7; the D gene is possibly TRBD1 (5 bases). CDR3 length equals 13 residues. Trimming pared 3 bases from V and 6 bases from J, leaving 12 bases between. Germline CDR1 reads LNHDA; CDR2 reads SQIVND (reference sequence). The CDR3 protein is CASSIVRGREQYF. CDR3 bases: TGTGCCAGTAGTATCGTTAGGGGTCGCGAGCAGTACTTC.

This clone has a single count. The chain couples TRBV11-3 to TRBJ2-1, with D maybe TRBD2 (5 bases). The CDR3 runs 14 residues. CDR1 and CDR2 (germline): SGHNT, YENEEA. V was shortened by 6 bases and J by 0 bases, with 9 bases between the two germline ends. CDR3 sequence reads: CASRLDCSYNEQFF. In nucleotides, the CDR3 is TGTGCCAGCAGGTTGGACTGCTCCTACAATGAGCAGTTCTTC.

The chain carries TRBV20-1 and TRBJ2-5; D is unclear. V was trimmed by 3 bases and J by 5 bases, leaving 10 bases between them. The CDR3 runs to 12 residues. Germline CDR1 and CDR2: DFQATT and SNEGSKA (reference sequence). The CDR3 DNA is TGCAGTGCTAGTCTCCAGCGCGAGACCCAGTACTTC. Translation: CSASLQRETQYF.

The chain links TRBV5-5 to TRBJ2-3; the D is unclear. Trimming left V 4 bases short and J 2 bases short, with 11 bases between. The CDR3 is 14 amino acids. Germline CDR1 is SGHKS and CDR2 is YYEKEE (reference sequence). The CDR3 loop reads CASSAGSYTDTQYF. The CDR3 DNA sequence: TGTGCCAGCAGCGCCGGGTCCTACACAGATACGCAGTATTTT. The whole variable domain, filled in from reference TRBV5-5 and TRBJ2-3, reads DAGVTQSPTHLIKTRGQQVTLRCSPISGHKSVSWYQQVLGQGPQFIFQYYEKEERGRGNFPDRFSARQFPNYSSELNVNALLLGDSALYLCASSAGSYTDTQYFGPGTRLTVL.

The V call is TRBV27, the J call TRBJ1-2; 11 positions agree with TRBD1. This CDR3 comprises 15 residues. With 6 bases clipped from V and 6 bases from J, the junction kept 9 bases outside the gene matches. Looked up from germline, CDR1 is MNHEY and CDR2 is SMNVEV (reference sequence). The CDR3 reads CASSLNRDRGNGYTF. The CDR3, as DNA: TGTGCCAGCAGCTTAAACCGGGACAGGGGGAATGGCTACACCTTC.

A few counts support this clone. This chain links TRBV28 with TRBJ1-2; 8 nucleotides align to TRBD1. CDR1 is MDHEN and CDR2 is SYDVKM in the germline V gene. V lost 6 bases and J lost 3; bases outside the gene matches: 6. The CDR3 has 14 amino acids. DNA for the CDR3: TGTGCCAGCAGCCAGGGGGCGCTGGACTATGGCTACACCTTC. Translated, it gives CASSQGALDYGYTF.

The chain employs TRBV9 and TRBJ1-2, with D perhaps matching TRBD1 (5 bases). In germline, CDR1 is SGDLS, CDR2 YYNGEE. This CDR3 is built from 13 residues. V gave up 2 bases and J gave up 6 bases, with 11 bases separating them. DNA for the CDR3: TGTGCCAGCAGCGTGCAGGGTTGGGATGGCTACACCTTC. Encoded protein: CASSVQGWDGYTF.

The rearrangement links TRBV27 to TRBJ2-5, with D perhaps matching TRBD2 (7 bases). The CDR3 totals 14 residues. Germline CDR1 reads MNHEY; CDR2 reads SMNVEV (reference sequence). V lost 6 bases and J lost 5, with 16 bases in between. The CDR3 protein is CASRIGGPWETQYF. CDR3 bases: TGTGCCAGCAGGATCGGGGGGCCTTGGGAGACCCAGTACTTC.

This chain joins TRBV2 and TRBJ2-5; maybe TRBD2 (6 bases). Trimming took off 6 bases at V and 4 bases at J, with 9 bases between the two ends. CDR3 length: 12 amino acids. Germline CDR1 SNHLY, CDR2 FYNNEI. CDR3 amino acids: CASRERVETQYF. CDR3 bases: TGTGCCAGCAGGGAGCGGGTAGAGACCCAGTACTTC.

V gene TRBV29-1 combines with J gene TRBJ1-2, with 8 bases lining up with TRBD1. CDR1 and CDR2 from the germline V gene are SQVTM and ANQGSEA. The junction had 8 bases not matched to a gene; V was cut back by 4 bases and J by 4 bases. The CDR3 runs 14 residues. This CDR3 is CSVAVSGGSYGYTF. The CDR3, as DNA: TGCAGCGTTGCAGTCTCAGGGGGCAGCTATGGCTACACCTTC. Full variable domain (remainder filled in from reference TRBV29-1 and TRBJ1-2): SAVISQKPSRDICQRGTSLTIQCQVDSQVTMMFWYRQQPGQSLTLIATANQGSEATYESGFVIDKFPISRPNLTFSTLTVSNMSPEDSSIYLCSVAVSGGSYGYTFGSGTRLTVV.

The genes are TRBV13 and TRBJ2-6; D is unclear. The V end was cut by 0 bases, the J end by 0 bases, with 3 bases between. The CDR3 consists of 15 residues. Germline loops: CDR1 PRHDT, CDR2 FYEKMQ (reference sequence). This chain's CDR3 is CASSLGNSGANVLTF. CDR3 DNA: TGTGCCAGCAGCTTAGGTAACTCTGGGGCCAACGTCCTGACTTTC.

The CDR3 is CASSLRGYAIEAFF. The DNA of the CDR3 is TGTGCCAGCAGCTTAAGAGGGTACGCGATTGAAGCTTTCTTT. V usage is TRBV7-2 and J usage is TRBJ1-1; D is uncertain. Trimming cost V 2 bases and J 7 bases, with 14 bases left between them. This CDR3 contains 14 residues. Germline assignment: CDR1 SGHTA and CDR2 FQGNSA.

The chain couples TRBV7-2 to TRBJ2-7; 10 bases agree with TRBD1. This CDR3 region has 14 residues. Trimming removed 5 bases from V and 9 bases from J; junction bases left unmatched: 10. Germline values: CDR1 SGHTA, CDR2 FQGNSA. The CDR3 here is CASSLYGQGGVQYF. Here the CDR3 DNA reads TGTGCCAGCAGCCTATATGGACAGGGGGGCGTGCAGTACTTC.

The chain carries TRBV11-2 and TRBJ2-7, with a possible D match to TRBD1 (6 bases). The CDR3 is 16 residues long. Trimming removed 5 bases at V and 3 bases at J, with 20 bases between. The germline gives CDR1 SGHAT, CDR2 FQNNGV. CDR3 in amino acids: CASSRPGGGQVYEQYF. CDR3 nucleotides: TGTGCCAGCAGCCGTCCAGGTGGGGGACAAGTCTACGAGCAGTACTTC.

The J gene is TRBJ2-1, the V gene TRBV7-3, with a weak D call TRBD1 (6 bases). This CDR3 has 15 amino acids. V was cut by 5 bases and J by 5 bases, with 16 bases left in between. CDR1 SGHTA and CDR2 FQGTGA come from the germline V gene. In DNA form, the CDR3 reads TGTGCCAGCAGCCTGACGAACGGGGACAACAATGAGCAGTTCTTC. The encoded protein is CASSLTNGDNNEQFF.

The chain combines TRBV7-9 with TRBJ2-7; 9 bases match TRBD2. The germline V gene has CDR1 SEHNR and CDR2 FQNEAQ (reference sequence). The CDR3 has 15 residues. The V and J ends lost 5 bases and 6 bases, in that order; junction bases with no gene match: 11. The CDR3 sequence: CASSPGLAWFGEQYF. The CDR3 DNA is TGTGCCAGCAGCCCCGGACTAGCGTGGTTCGGCGAGCAGTACTTC.

This chain joins TRBV4-2 and TRBJ1-5; the D gene is possibly TRBD1 (5 bases). Trimming left V 0 bases short and J 4 bases short, with 10 bases between. The germline gives CDR1 LGHNA, CDR2 YNFKEQ. The CDR3 is 15 amino acids. For the CDR3, the DNA is TGTGCCAGCAGCCAAGAAGGGGCTTGGAATCAGCCCCAGCATTTT. It specifies CASSQEGAWNQPQHF.

This clone was seen a few times. V is TRBV5-1 and J is TRBJ2-5; D is possibly TRBD1 (5 bases). The CDR3 is 14 amino acids. CDR1 is SGHRS and CDR2 is YFSETQ in the germline V gene. The V end was cut by 0 bases, the J end by 5 bases, with 11 bases between. The CDR3 nucleotides read TGCGCCAGCAGCTTGGGGTTCAGGGCCGAGACCCAGTACTTC. Protein sequence: CASSLGFRAETQYF.

The rearrangement uses TRBV9 and TRBJ1-2; 12 bases fit TRBD1. J lost 6 bases, V lost 4 bases, and 13 bases had no gene match. This CDR3 region has 17 residues. From germline, CDR1 is SGDLS and CDR2 YYNGEE. The CDR3 DNA sequence: TGTGCCAGCAGCCTGACCTCCGGGACAGGGGGCCGGAATGGCTACACCTTC. Protein: CASSLTSGTGGRNGYTF.

This clone has a handful of counts. The chain uses TRBV24-1 and TRBJ2-2; TRBD1 matches 12 bases. The CDR3 consists of 18 residues. The junction had 8 bases not matched to a gene; V was cut back by 4 bases and J by 3 bases. Germline V CDR1 and CDR2: KGHDR, SFDVKD. CDR3 amino acids: CATSEPAGQGAYTGELFF. The CDR3, as DNA: TGTGCCACCAGTGAGCCCGCGGGACAGGGGGCCTACACCGGGGAGCTGTTTTTT.

The chain is built from TRBV12-5 and TRBJ1-2; the D is unclear. From germline, CDR1 is LGHNT and CDR2 FRNRAP. The V gene lost 7 bases and the J gene lost 2 bases, with 17 bases spanning the gap. The CDR3 length is 15 residues. The CDR3 reads CASAPGGSQNYGYTF. The CDR3 DNA reads as TGTGCTAGTGCACCAGGAGGGTCCCAAAACTATGGCTACACCTTC.

The V gene is TRBV5-1, the J gene TRBJ2-2; a weak D match, TRBD2 (6 bases). The CDR3 length is 16 residues. CDR1 is SGHRS, CDR2 YFSETQ, per germline. Deletions cut 4 bases from V and 7 bases from J, with 20 bases between. In DNA form, the CDR3 reads TGCGCCAGCAGCCCGGAAGGGACTTTGAGTGGCGGGGAGCTGTTTTTT. This translates into CASSPEGTLSGGELFF.

CDR3 in DNA: TGTGCCAGCAGCTTGGACAGGGGTGATGAGCAGTTCTTC. Its protein product is CASSLDRGDEQFF. This rearrangement joins TRBV5-4 to TRBJ2-1; 7 nucleotides match TRBD1. CDR1 SGHNT and CDR2 YYREEE come from the germline V gene (reference sequence). With V trimmed by 0 bases and J by 8 bases, 2 bases remained unmatched. The CDR3 runs to 13 residues.

The chain combines TRBV19 with TRBJ1-5; D ambiguous. Trimming cost V 6 bases and J 7 bases, with 19 bases left between them. There are 15 residues in the CDR3. Germline lookup yields CDR1 LNHDA and CDR2 SQIVND (reference sequence). This chain's CDR3 is CASSLLRDMIQPQHF. DNA of the CDR3: TGTGCCAGTAGCCTCCTTAGAGACATGATCCAGCCCCAGCATTTT.